The entry that follows covers one T cell receptor (beta chain) sequence. Its antigen is not identified. The sample comes from a study of shared clonotypes between healthy human individuals. Investigators divided CD4+ cells into CD45RA+ naive and CD45RA-negative memory subsets. Sequencing used immunoSEQ multiplex PCR; TCRdb keeps in-frame clones, though not all of them. The top ten hold about 0.38% of the sample, which has around 2.5 million clones, 93% seen once. General study results and limits: Clonotype sharing across a handful of donors was observed for around 5% of naive CD4 clonotypes. On the whole, naive subsets had larger estimated richness than memory subsets had. Clonotype sharing among the donors was expected to vary with sequencing depth.

The CDR3 is 12 residues long. CDR1 is SGHDT and CDR2 is YYEEEE in the germline V gene. Trimming took off 4 bases at V and 8 bases at J, with 12 bases between the two ends. What was sequenced was naive CD4+ T cells from PBMCs. Subset reported: CD45RA+ positively selected. The chain uses TRBV5-6 and TRBJ1-1, with D hard to call. The clonotype originates from a man between 18 and 35 years old in good health. Some clones in this sample may be carry-over from other donors' samples. The CDR3 protein is CASSQGRWEAFF. In DNA, the CDR3 is TGTGCCAGCAGCCAAGGACGGTGGGAAGCTTTCTTT.